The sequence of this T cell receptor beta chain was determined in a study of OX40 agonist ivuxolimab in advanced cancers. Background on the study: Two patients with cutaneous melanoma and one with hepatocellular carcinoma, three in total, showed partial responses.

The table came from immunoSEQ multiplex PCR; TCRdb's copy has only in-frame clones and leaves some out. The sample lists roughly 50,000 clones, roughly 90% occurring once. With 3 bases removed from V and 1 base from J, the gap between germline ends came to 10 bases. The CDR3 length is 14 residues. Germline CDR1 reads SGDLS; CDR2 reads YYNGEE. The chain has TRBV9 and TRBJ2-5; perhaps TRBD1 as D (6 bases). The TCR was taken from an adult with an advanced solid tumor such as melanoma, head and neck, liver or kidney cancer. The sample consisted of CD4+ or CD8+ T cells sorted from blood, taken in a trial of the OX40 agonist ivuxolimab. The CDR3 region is CASSAYRAQETQYF. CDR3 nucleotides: TGTGCCAGCAGCGCCTACAGGGCCCAAGAGACCCAGTACTTC.